This TCR beta chain was recorded in a study of blood T cell repertoires in COVID-19. The wider study: Researchers got acute and convalescent COVID-19 samples from the United States, Italy and Spain. T cells, B-cell-depleted T cells, or PBMCs supplied cDNA or gDNA.

CDR3 length: 16 amino acids. The germline V gene has CDR1 WSHSY and CDR2 SAAADI. V was clipped by 6 bases and J by 2 bases; unmatched bases: 10. TCRdb's copy holds only in-frame clones and misses some; the assay was immunoSEQ multiplex PCR. The data hold 250,000 or so clones, with approximately 78% observed a single time. This clonotype originated in a young woman with acute or convalescent COVID-19. This chain links TRBV10-2 with TRBJ2-7; 10 nucleotides line up with TRBD2. Specimen: peripheral blood. This CDR3 reads CASRMTGTSAAYEQYF. CDR3 coding DNA: TGCGCCAGCAGAATGACCGGGACTAGCGCTGCCTACGAGCAGTACTTC.